The clone carrying this T cell receptor beta chain was observed at least ten times. The antigen is not known. This sample was taken from a study of identical twins. The ends lost 8 bases at V and 8 bases at J; junction bases unmatched: 13. Per the germline V gene, CDR1 is SGDLS and CDR2 is YYNGEE. CDR3 length: 14 amino acids. TCRdb reanalysed the 5' RACE reads using MiXCR and keeps one entry per CDR3 protein. This sample has about 290,000 distinct CDR3 sequences, with less than 9.5% found just once. Study-level results: Excess sharing by twins proved weaker in beta out-of-frame sequences.

Another study also made use of these data, one on yellow fever vaccine responses in identical twins.

The V and J genes are TRBV9 and TRBJ2-1, with 7 bases fitting TRBD2. This clonotype was obtained from a woman between 18 and 29 years old in good health. The sample was CD8+ T cells sorted from blood. The DNA of the CDR3 is TGTGCCAGTAGTGGGCGGGAGAGCGAATATGAGCAGTTCTTC. It translates to CASSGRESEYEQFF. The complete variable domain, with remaining parts taken from reference TRBV9 and TRBJ2-1, reads DSGVTQTPKHLITATGQRVTLRCSPRSGDLSVYWYQQSLDQGLQFLIQYYNGEERAKGNILERFSAQQFPDLHSELNLSSLELGDSALYFCASSGRESEYEQFFGPGTRLTVL.